A selection of T cell receptor beta chains follows, all from one sample in a study of OX40 agonist ivuxolimab in advanced cancers. Method: immunoSEQ multiplex PCR; TCRdb's copy keeps in-frame clones and lacks some. The top ten hold 25% of the sample, which has tens of thousands of clones, 80% to 95% seen once. This specimen consisted of CD4+ or CD8+ T cells sorted from blood, obtained in a trial of the OX40 agonist ivuxolimab. These receptors came from an adult with an advanced solid tumor such as melanoma, head and neck, liver or kidney cancer. The CDR3 runs from the conserved cysteine through the conserved F or W. The D gene is left open where the match is weak. Some rows have no size entry. The others give once, few or many, or a class for an expanded clone.

clone_size	v_call	j_call	d_call	cdr3_aa	cdr3_nt
-	TRBV6-5	TRBJ1-5	-	CASSYSISNQPQHF	TGTGCCAGCAGTTACTCGATAAGCAATCAGCCCCAGCATTTT
-	TRBV15	TRBJ1-3	TRBD1	CATSRGQGTIYF	TGTGCCACCAGCAGAGGACAGGGTACCATATATTTT
-	TRBV7-9	TRBJ2-1	-	CASSLVGLGNREQFF	TGTGCCAGCAGCTTAGTAGGTCTAGGAAATCGTGAGCAGTTCTTC
-	TRBV2	TRBJ2-1	-	CASSEKIYNEQFF	TGTGCCAGCAGTGAAAAGATATACAATGAGCAGTTCTTC
-	TRBV10-1	TRBJ2-3	-	CASSERGTDTQYF	TGCGCCAGCAGTGAAAGGGGCACAGATACGCAGTATTTT
few	TRBV6-5	TRBJ2-7	TRBD1	CASSYGTASYEQYF	TGTGCCAGCAGTTACGGGACAGCCTCCTACGAGCAGTACTTC
-	TRBV9	TRBJ2-7	-	CASSPSGLPNEQYF	TGTGCCAGCAGCCCCTCGGGTCTCCCTAACGAGCAGTACTTC
-	TRBV7-9	TRBJ2-7	-	CASSLDSAYEQYF	TGTGCCAGCAGCTTAGACAGTGCCTACGAGCAGTACTTC
once	TRBV28	TRBJ2-5	-	CASSSRGGAETQYF	TGTGCCAGCAGTTCGCGTGGGGGTGCGGAGACCCAGTACTTC
-	TRBV25-1	TRBJ1-2	-	CASSEYGILANYGYTF	TGTGCCAGCAGTGAATATGGGATCCTAGCTAACTATGGCTACACCTTC
-	TRBV4-1	TRBJ2-3	-	CASSQELGGTVGGKRGQYF	TGCGCCAGCAGCCAAGAATTAGGGGGAACAGTGGGAGGGAAACGCGGGCAGTATTTT
-	TRBV25-1	TRBJ1-5	-	CASSESGGLNQPQHF	TGTGCCAGCAGTGAATCGGGGGGCCTCAATCAGCCCCAGCATTTT
-	TRBV2	TRBJ2-1	-	CASSVAGDMSEQFF	TGTGCCAGCAGTGTGGCAGGGGACATGAGTGAGCAGTTCTTC
-	TRBV15	TRBJ2-3	-	CATSRAGSDTQYF	TGTGCCACCAGCAGAGCGGGCTCGGATACGCAGTATTTT
-	TRBV5-6	TRBJ2-7	TRBD1	CASSGRDRAYEQYF	TGTGCCAGCAGCGGCCGGGACAGGGCATACGAGCAGTACTTC
-	TRBV4-1	TRBJ2-7	TRBD2	CASSQEAGAYEQYF	TGCGCCAGCAGCCAGGAAGCGGGGGCCTACGAGCAGTACTTC
-	TRBV27	TRBJ2-7	TRBD2	CASSPTSGPTYEQYF	TGTGCCAGCAGCCCCACTAGCGGGCCAACCTACGAGCAGTACTTC
-	TRBV18	TRBJ2-7	TRBD2	CASSPLSGAGSYEQYF	TGTGCCAGCTCACCCCTTAGCGGGGCCGGGTCCTACGAGCAGTACTTC
-	TRBV6-6	TRBJ1-2	-	CASSHRSGEGYTF	TGTGCCAGCAGTCACCGCAGTGGGGAGGGCTACACCTTC
-	TRBV7-7	TRBJ2-1	-	CASSHQRGSYNEQFF	TGTGCTAGCAGCCACCAAAGGGGGTCCTACAATGAGCAGTTCTTC
-	TRBV5-6	TRBJ2-3	-	CASSLVQADTQYF	TGTGCCAGCAGCTTGGTCCAGGCAGATACGCAGTATTTT
-	TRBV11-2	TRBJ1-1	-	CASSSQTSAGPEAFF	TGTGCCAGCAGCTCCCAAACGTCGGCTGGTCCTGAAGCTTTCTTT
-	TRBV4-3	TRBJ2-2	TRBD1	CASSQGITGADGELFF	TGCGCCAGCAGCCAAGGTATAACAGGGGCCGACGGGGAGCTGTTTTTT
-	TRBV27	TRBJ2-1	-	CASSAQLSYNEQFF	TGTGCCAGCTCAGCACAACTCTCCTACAATGAGCAGTTCTTC
-	TRBV7-2	TRBJ2-7	TRBD1	CASSDRDRGSYEQYF	TGTGCCAGCAGCGACCGGGACAGGGGGTCCTACGAGCAGTACTTC
-	TRBV6-5	TRBJ2-7	TRBD2	CASSYTAGGTYEQYF	TGTGCCAGCAGTTACACAGCGGGAGGGACCTACGAGCAGTACTTC
few	TRBV7-6	TRBJ1-2	-	CASSSGPWGYTF	TGTGCCAGCAGCTCGGGCCCGTGGGGCTACACCTTC
once	TRBV7-2	TRBJ1-2	-	CASSLVTLQGYTF	TGTGCCAGCAGCTTGGTCACGCTCCAGGGCTACACCTTC
once	TRBV4-1	TRBJ2-2	TRBD2	CASSHYGTSGTGELFF	TGCGCCAGCAGCCACTACGGGACTAGCGGGACCGGGGAGCTGTTTTTT
-	TRBV15	TRBJ1-2	-	CATSRGGGSANYGYTF	TGTGCCACCAGCAGAGGAGGCGGTTCAGCTAACTATGGCTACACCTTC
-	TRBV28	TRBJ2-7	TRBD2	CASRAAFREDINPYEQYF	TGTGCCAGCAGAGCAGCGTTCCGGGAGGACATCAATCCCTACGAGCAGTACTTC
-	TRBV13	TRBJ1-3	-	CASSLWGAMGNTIYF	TGTGCCAGCAGCTTATGGGGGGCCATGGGAAACACCATATATTTT
-	TRBV21-1	TRBJ2-5	-	CASSPPQVPGQYF	TGTGCCAGCAGCCCCCCTCAGGTACCAGGCCAGTACTTC
-	TRBV7-9	TRBJ1-4	-	CASSFSGQPFNEKLFF	TGTGCCAGCAGCTTCTCCGGACAGCCGTTTAATGAAAAACTGTTTTTT
-	TRBV5-1	TRBJ1-1	TRBD1	CASSFGDSYTEAFF	TGCGCCAGCAGCTTCGGGGACAGCTACACTGAAGCTTTCTTT
-	TRBV6-5	TRBJ2-1	-	CASSLGPQFF	TGTGCCAGCAGTCTTGGACCACAGTTCTTC
once	TRBV28	TRBJ2-5	TRBD1	CASSDSGQVEETQYF	TGTGCCAGCAGTGACTCGGGACAGGTAGAGGAGACCCAGTACTTC
-	TRBV6-6	TRBJ2-3	-	CASSPTTDTQYF	TGTGCCAGCAGTCCGACAACAGATACGCAGTATTTT
-	TRBV27	TRBJ2-1	-	CATQWAASSYNEQFF	TGTGCCACCCAATGGGCAGCGAGCTCCTACAATGAGCAGTTCTTC
-	TRBV19	TRBJ2-3	-	CASSDSIDTQYF	TGTGCCAGTAGTGACAGTATCGATACGCAGTATTTT
-	TRBV7-6	TRBJ2-7	-	CASSSPGAPEQYF	TGTGCCAGCAGCTCTCCGGGAGCCCCGGAGCAGTACTTC
-	TRBV27	TRBJ2-7	TRBD1	CASSLPGQGPYEQYF	TGTGCCAGCAGTTTACCGGGACAGGGCCCCTACGAGCAGTACTTC
-	TRBV19	TRBJ1-5	-	CASSAVNQPQHF	TGTGCCAGTAGCGCAGTCAATCAGCCCCAGCATTTT
once	TRBV13	TRBJ2-7	TRBD2	CASSARTSDSYEQYF	TGTGCCAGCAGCGCCAGGACTAGCGACTCCTACGAGCAGTACTTC
-	TRBV6-5	TRBJ2-1	-	CASNRDTSYNEQFF	TGTGCCAGCAATCGGGACACCTCCTACAATGAGCAGTTCTTC
-	TRBV27	TRBJ2-7	-	CASRGHAGPSSYEQYF	TGTGCCAGCAGGGGTCATGCGGGCCCCAGCTCCTACGAGCAGTACTTC
-	TRBV11-2	TRBJ2-3	-	CASSYRGATSTDTQYF	TGTGCCAGCAGCTACCGGGGCGCCACGAGCACAGATACGCAGTATTTT
-	TRBV27	TRBJ1-1	-	CASSFASGTEAFF	TGTGCCAGCAGTTTTGCTAGTGGCACTGAAGCTTTCTTT
-	TRBV7-9	TRBJ2-1	-	CASSQRFNNEQFF	TGTGCCAGCAGCCAAAGGTTCAACAATGAGCAGTTCTTC
-	TRBV5-1	TRBJ2-1	TRBD1	CASSSTGGSAYNEQFF	TGCGCCAGCAGCTCGACAGGGGGAAGTGCCTACAATGAGCAGTTCTTC
-	TRBV25-1	TRBJ2-3	-	CASSYVDTQYF	TGTGCCAGCAGCTATGTGGATACGCAGTATTTT
-	TRBV7-6	TRBJ2-2	-	CASSLIGELFF	TGTGCCAGCAGCTTAATCGGGGAGCTGTTTTTT
-	TRBV27	TRBJ1-1	-	CASSLSLTGLIMNTEAFF	TGTGCCAGCAGTTTATCTCTCACCGGACTGATCATGAACACTGAAGCTTTCTTT
-	TRBV5-4	TRBJ2-1	-	CASSSGVSSYNEQFF	TGTGCCAGCAGCTCGGGGGTAAGCTCCTACAATGAGCAGTTCTTC
once	TRBV19	TRBJ2-7	-	CASSMAWGSYEQYF	TGTGCCAGTAGTATGGCGTGGGGCTCCTACGAGCAGTACTTC